This record concerns one T cell receptor beta chain sequence. What it binds is unknown. A much larger clone lies a single base off, so this may be a read error. The sample belongs to a study of identical twins. General study points: Sequences that were out-of-frame, alpha and twin-shared displayed an excess of low generation probability. Weaker excess twin sharing was seen among beta out-of-frame sequences.

Germline V gives CDR1 SEHNR, CDR2 FQNEAQ (reference sequence). V trimming: 7 bases; J trimming: 1 base; junction bases outside the gene matches: 2. The CDR3 length is 14 residues. Each CDR3 protein is one row after TCRdb ran MiXCR on the 5' RACE reads. The sample carries about 730,000 distinct CDR3 sequences, around 20% recorded once. These same records also appear under a second study, on T cells expressing NK-cell markers.

The TCR comes from a woman aged 18-29 years in good health. V usage is TRBV7-9 and J usage is TRBJ2-2, with 8 positions matching TRBD1. The sample taken for sequencing was PBMCs. In nucleotides, the CDR3 is TGTGCCAGCACGGGACAGGTGAACACCGGGGAGCTGTTTTTT. Residues: CASTGQVNTGELFF.